This is a list of T cell receptor beta chains from one sample in a study of early stage breast cancer tumors. The assay was immunoSEQ multiplex PCR, and TCRdb's table has in-frame clones only and misses some. Found here are fewer than 90,000 clones, 65% to 85% of them singletons; the top ten hold approximately 3.7%. Material for sequencing was blood. These receptor sequences come from a person aged 55 to 70 with breast cancer. CDR3s leave out the opening cysteine and the closing phenylalanine or tryptophan.

J gene	V gene	CDR3 protein
TRBJ2-7	TRBV7-9	ASSFGRDRDGQY
TRBJ1-6	TRBV28	ATQQGTTNSPLH
TRBJ1-1	TRBV10-2	ASSYRDGEAF
TRBJ2-7	TRBV4-1	ASSQSLAGELGSYEQY
TRBJ2-7	TRBV6-5	ASSPANEQY
TRBJ1-4	TRBV10-3	AISEEVRRGLF
TRBJ1-2	TRBV7-2	ASSPDRQYGYT
TRBJ1-5	TRBV9	ASSVGQGQPQH
TRBJ1-3	TRBV5-4	ASSLGGTGGNTIY
TRBJ2-7	TRBV7-7	ASSPTGTAEQY
TRBJ2-5	TRBV7-6	ASKGQETQY
TRBJ1-3	TRBV5-1	ASRTSVGNTIY
TRBJ1-1	TRBV19	ASSIDPQGPREAF
TRBJ1-3	TRBV5-1	ASKPLAGNTIY
TRBJ2-1	TRBV5-1	ASSWDPGGNEQF
TRBJ1-2	TRBV6-1	ASSGGQANYGYT
TRBJ1-5	TRBV10-3	AISESTGSNSNQPQH
TRBJ2-5	TRBV7-8	ASSLGGARTTQETQY
TRBJ1-1	TRBV28	ASSAPGQMNTEAF
TRBJ2-2	TRBV30	AWSTQGASNTGELF
TRBJ1-1	TRBV7-9	ASSPSPPDTEAF
TRBJ2-5	TRBV5-5	ASSSEASGRGTQY
TRBJ1-3	TRBV23-1	ASTGQGDFVYGNTIY
TRBJ1-2	TRBV9	ASTARDNYGYT
TRBJ2-5	TRBV6-1	ASSEVETQY
TRBJ2-5	TRBV5-4	ASSSKTDLGPETQY
TRBJ1-6	TRBV2	ASTPESNSPLH
TRBJ2-2	TRBV2	ASSEALWTDTGELF
TRBJ1-1	TRBV4-1	ASSQAALNTEAF
TRBJ1-1	TRBV6-6	ASSYDAGGTEAF
TRBJ1-5	TRBV2	ASSGGQGSNQPQH
TRBJ1-2	TRBV5-5	ASSHQRLGYT
TRBJ2-3	TRBV15	ATSRGFGTSKPDTQY
TRBJ2-5	TRBV5-6	ASRDPRDLRETQY
TRBJ1-1	TRBV27	ASTPFEGVGNTEAF
TRBJ1-5	TRBV28	ASSYPLGQINSNQPQH
TRBJ2-4	TRBV7-9	ASSIFQGRGHKNIQY
TRBJ2-7	TRBV28	ASSRVVQQY
TRBJ1-6	TRBV6-1	ASSDPDILH
TRBJ2-2	TRBV9	ASKGFDTGELF
TRBJ2-2	TRBV5-6	ASSGLVGSAGELF
TRBJ2-3	TRBV4-2	ASSQDWGAGTDTQY
TRBJ1-4	TRBV30	AWSGINNEKLF
TRBJ2-3	TRBV7-8	ASSFLDTQY
TRBJ2-4	TRBV5-4	ASSLDPGGFSVQY
TRBJ2-1	TRBV5-8	ASSLGQGPYNEQF
TRBJ2-3	TRBV6-5	ASSYGFSSTDTQY
TRBJ2-3	TRBV29-1	SVLLERGSLSSTDTQY
TRBJ2-5	TRBV6-5	ASSYSTVGETQY
TRBJ2-2	TRBV9	ASSVRGDTGELF
TRBJ2-5	TRBV7-3	ASSHGQGETQY
TRBJ2-7	TRBV18	ASSPSRTVYEQY
TRBJ1-2	TRBV5-1	ASSQGDKDYGYT
TRBJ2-5	TRBV18	ASSPLRGRETQY
TRBJ2-7	TRBV12-1	ASSLGLELHEQY